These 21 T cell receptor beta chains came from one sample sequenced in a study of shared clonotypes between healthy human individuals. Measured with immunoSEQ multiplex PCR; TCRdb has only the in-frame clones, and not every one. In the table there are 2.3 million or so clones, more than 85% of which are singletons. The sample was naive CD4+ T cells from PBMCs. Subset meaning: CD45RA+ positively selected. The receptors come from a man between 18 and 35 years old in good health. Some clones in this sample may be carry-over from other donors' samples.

The CDR3 DNA reads TGTGCCAGCAGCGTAGGTGAAGGGAACTCTGGAAACACCATATATTTT. Protein product: CASSVGEGNSGNTIYF. The rearrangement uses TRBV9 and TRBJ1-3; D is unresolved. V lost 0 bases and J 0 bases, leaving 10 bases between the germline ends. The CDR3 length is 16 residues. From germline, CDR1 is SGDLS and CDR2 YYNGEE.

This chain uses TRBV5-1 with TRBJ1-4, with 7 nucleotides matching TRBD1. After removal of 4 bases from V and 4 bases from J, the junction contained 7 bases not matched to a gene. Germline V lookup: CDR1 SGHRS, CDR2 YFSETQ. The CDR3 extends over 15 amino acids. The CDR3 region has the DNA TGCGCCAGCAGCAGCCGGGACAGCATTAATGAAAAACTGTTTTTT. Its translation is CASSSRDSINEKLFF.

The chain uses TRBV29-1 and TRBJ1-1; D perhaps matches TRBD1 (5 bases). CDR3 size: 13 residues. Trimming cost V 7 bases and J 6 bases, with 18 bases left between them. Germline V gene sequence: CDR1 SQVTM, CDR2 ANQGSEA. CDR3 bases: TGCAGCGCAGAAGGGGCCCTTGGGCCTGAAGCTTTCTTT. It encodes CSAEGALGPEAFF.

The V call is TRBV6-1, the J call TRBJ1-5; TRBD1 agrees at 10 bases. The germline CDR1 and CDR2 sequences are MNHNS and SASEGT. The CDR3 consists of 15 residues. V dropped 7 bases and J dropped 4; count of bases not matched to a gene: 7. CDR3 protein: CASMRDRGLNQPQHF. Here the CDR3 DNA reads TGTGCCAGCATGAGGGACAGGGGACTAAATCAGCCCCAGCATTTT.

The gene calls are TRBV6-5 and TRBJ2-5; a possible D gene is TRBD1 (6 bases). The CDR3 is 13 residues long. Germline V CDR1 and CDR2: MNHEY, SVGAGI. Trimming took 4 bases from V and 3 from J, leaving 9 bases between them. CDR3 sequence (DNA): TGTGCCAGCAGTTCCAGGACAGAAGAGACCCAGTACTTC. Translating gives CASSSRTEETQYF.

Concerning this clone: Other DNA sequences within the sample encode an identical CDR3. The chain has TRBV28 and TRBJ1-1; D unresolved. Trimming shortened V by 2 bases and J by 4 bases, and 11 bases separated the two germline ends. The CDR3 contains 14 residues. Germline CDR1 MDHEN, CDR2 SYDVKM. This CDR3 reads CASSLVGLGTEAFF. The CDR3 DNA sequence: TGTGCCAGCAGTTTAGTAGGGTTGGGCACTGAAGCTTTCTTT.

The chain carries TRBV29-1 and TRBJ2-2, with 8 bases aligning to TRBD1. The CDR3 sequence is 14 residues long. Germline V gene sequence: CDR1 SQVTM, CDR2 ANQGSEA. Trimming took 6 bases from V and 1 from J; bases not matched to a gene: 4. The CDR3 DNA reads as TGCAGCGTGTTCGGGACAGGGAACACCGGGGAGCTGTTTTTT. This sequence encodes CSVFGTGNTGELFF.

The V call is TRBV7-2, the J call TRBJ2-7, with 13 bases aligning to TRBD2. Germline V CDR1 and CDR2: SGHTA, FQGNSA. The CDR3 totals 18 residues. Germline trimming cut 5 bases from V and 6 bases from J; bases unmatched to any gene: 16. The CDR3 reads CASSVRLAGGPPMFEQYF. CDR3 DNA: TGTGCCAGCAGCGTCCGACTAGCGGGAGGCCCCCCGATGTTCGAGCAGTACTTC.

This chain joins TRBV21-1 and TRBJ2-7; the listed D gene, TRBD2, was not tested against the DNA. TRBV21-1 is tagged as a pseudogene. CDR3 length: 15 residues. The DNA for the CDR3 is TGTGCCAGCAGCAATAGGGAGTCAGGAACCTACGAGCAGTACTTC. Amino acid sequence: CASSNRESGTYEQYF.

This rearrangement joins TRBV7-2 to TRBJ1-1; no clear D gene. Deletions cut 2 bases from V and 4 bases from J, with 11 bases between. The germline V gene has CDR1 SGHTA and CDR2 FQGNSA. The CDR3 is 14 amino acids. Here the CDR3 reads CASSLNPAGTEAFF. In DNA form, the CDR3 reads TGTGCCAGCAGCTTAAATCCAGCGGGCACTGAAGCTTTCTTT.

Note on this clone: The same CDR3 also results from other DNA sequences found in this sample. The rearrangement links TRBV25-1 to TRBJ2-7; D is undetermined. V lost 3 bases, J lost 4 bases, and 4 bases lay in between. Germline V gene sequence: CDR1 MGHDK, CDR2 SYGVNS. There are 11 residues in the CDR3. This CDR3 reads CASSEYYEQYF. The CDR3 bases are TGTGCCAGCAGTGAGTATTACGAGCAGTACTTC.

The CDR3: CASHSTASNYGYTF. In DNA form, the CDR3 reads TGTGCCAGCCATTCGACAGCTTCTAACTATGGCTACACCTTC. The chain recombines TRBV28 with TRBJ1-2, with D perhaps TRBD1 (5 bases). This CDR3 has 14 amino acids. In germline, CDR1 is MDHEN, CDR2 SYDVKM. V was cut by 8 bases and J by 0 bases, with 13 bases left in between.

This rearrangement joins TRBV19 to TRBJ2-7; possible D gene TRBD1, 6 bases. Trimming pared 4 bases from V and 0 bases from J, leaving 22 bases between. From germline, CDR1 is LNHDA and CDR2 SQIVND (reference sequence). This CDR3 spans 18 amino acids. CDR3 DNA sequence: TGTGCCAGTAGTAGGACAGTCCGTCCCACGAGAAGCTCCTACGAGCAGTACTTC. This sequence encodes CASSRTVRPTRSSYEQYF.

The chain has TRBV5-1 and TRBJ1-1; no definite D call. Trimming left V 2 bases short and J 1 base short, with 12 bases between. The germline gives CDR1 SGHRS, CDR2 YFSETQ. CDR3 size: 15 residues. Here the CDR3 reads CASSLNWIPNTEAFF. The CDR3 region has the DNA TGCGCCAGCAGCTTAAACTGGATTCCGAACACTGAAGCTTTCTTT.

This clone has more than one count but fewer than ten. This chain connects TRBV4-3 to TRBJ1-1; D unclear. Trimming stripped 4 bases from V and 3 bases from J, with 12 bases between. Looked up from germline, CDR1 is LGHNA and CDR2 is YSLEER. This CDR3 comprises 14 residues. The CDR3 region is CASSRVTLDTEAFF. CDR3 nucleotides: TGCGCCAGCAGCCGGGTAACATTGGACACTGAAGCTTTCTTT.

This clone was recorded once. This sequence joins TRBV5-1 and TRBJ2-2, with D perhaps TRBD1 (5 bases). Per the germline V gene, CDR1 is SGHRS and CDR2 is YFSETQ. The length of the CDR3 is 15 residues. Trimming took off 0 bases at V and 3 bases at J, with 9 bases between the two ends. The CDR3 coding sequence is TGCGCCAGCAGCTTGGCCCCACAGGACACCGGGGAGCTGTTTTTT. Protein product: CASSLAPQDTGELFF.

CDR3 sequence reads: CASSSDRHTDTQYF. CDR3 coding DNA: TGTGCCAGCAGCTCGGACAGGCACACAGATACGCAGTATTTT. This chain joins TRBV7-9 and TRBJ2-3; 7 bases line up with TRBD1. The CDR3 contains 14 residues. V shed 4 bases, J shed 2 bases, and the junction held 3 bases outside the gene matches. Germline lookup yields CDR1 SEHNR and CDR2 FQNEAQ (reference sequence).

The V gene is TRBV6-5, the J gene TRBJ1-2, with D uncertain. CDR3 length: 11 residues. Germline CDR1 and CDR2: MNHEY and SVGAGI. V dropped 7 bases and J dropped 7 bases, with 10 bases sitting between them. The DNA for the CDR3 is TGTGCCAGCAAGGGATCCACTGGCTACACCTTC. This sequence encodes CASKGSTGYTF.

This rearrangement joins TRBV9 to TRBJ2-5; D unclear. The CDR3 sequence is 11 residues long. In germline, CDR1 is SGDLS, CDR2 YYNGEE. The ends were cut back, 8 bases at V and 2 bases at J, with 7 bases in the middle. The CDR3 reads CASGFQETQYF. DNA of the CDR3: TGTGCCAGTGGGTTTCAAGAGACCCAGTACTTC.

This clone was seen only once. CDR3 residues: CASSIVAGQGYEQYF. The CDR3 coding sequence is TGTGCCAGTAGTATAGTTGCAGGACAGGGTTACGAGCAGTACTTC. The genes are TRBV19 and TRBJ2-7; 8 nucleotides match TRBD1. The germline CDR1 and CDR2 sequences are LNHDA and SQIVND (reference sequence). The CDR3 contains 15 residues. The ends lost 1 base at V and 4 bases at J; junction bases unmatched: 6.

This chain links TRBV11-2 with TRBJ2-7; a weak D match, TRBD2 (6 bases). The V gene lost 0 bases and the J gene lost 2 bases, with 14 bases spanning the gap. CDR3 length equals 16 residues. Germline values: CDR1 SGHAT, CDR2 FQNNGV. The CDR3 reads CASSLEGLALAYEQYF. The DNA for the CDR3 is TGTGCCAGCAGCTTAGAGGGGCTAGCGCTCGCCTACGAGCAGTACTTC.